This TCR beta chain was found in a study of brain T cells in children with intractable seizures. The study, taken as a whole, reports: Pre- and post-surgery blood differed in depth, so pre-surgery absences may be undersampling. Only CDR3 sequence similarity suggested viral specificity, without known HCMV serostatus.

Libraries were prepared by immunoSEQ multiplex PCR; TCRdb keeps only in-frame clonotypes and omits some of them. The table records approximately 330,000 clones, about 94% of them present only once. A remark on this clone: Antigen: not known.

Time point: blood from clinic visit 5 months post-surgery; TSC patient then seizure free. Only cases whose brain tissue showed the highest T cell transcript signatures were sequenced. Before surgery, patients took at least one anti-epileptic drug. Germline V lookup: CDR1 ENHRY, CDR2 SYGVKD. Trimming at V came to 2 bases and at J to 4 bases, leaving 7 bases not matched to a gene. The CDR3 covers 16 residues. This TCR was recovered from a boy younger than two with tuberous sclerosis and intractable seizures. The genes are TRBV10-3 and TRBJ2-2, with 7 bases lining up with TRBD1. The sequencing here drew on peripheral blood, taken more than 4 months after surgery. The CDR3 bases are TGTGCCATCAGTGAGCCGACAGGGATTTTCACCGGGGAGCTGTTTTTT. Translation: CAISEPTGIFTGELFF.